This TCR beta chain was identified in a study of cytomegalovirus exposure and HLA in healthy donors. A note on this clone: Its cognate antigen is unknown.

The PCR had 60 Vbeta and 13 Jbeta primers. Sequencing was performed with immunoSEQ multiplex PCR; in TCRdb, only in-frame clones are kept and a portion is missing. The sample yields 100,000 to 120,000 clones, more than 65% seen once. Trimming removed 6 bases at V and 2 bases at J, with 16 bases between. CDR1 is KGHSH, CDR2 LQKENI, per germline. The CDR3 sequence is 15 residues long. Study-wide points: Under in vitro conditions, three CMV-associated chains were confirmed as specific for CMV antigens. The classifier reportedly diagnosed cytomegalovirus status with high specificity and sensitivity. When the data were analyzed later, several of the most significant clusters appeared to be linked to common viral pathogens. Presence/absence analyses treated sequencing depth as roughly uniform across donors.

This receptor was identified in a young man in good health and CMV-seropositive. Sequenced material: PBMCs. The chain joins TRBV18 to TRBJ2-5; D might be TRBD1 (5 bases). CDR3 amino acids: CASSRRPGYQETQYF. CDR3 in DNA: TGTGCCAGCTCGCGTCGTCCAGGGTATCAAGAGACCCAGTACTTC.